This T cell receptor (beta chain) is from a study of T cells in Graves' hyperthyroidism and ophthalmopathy. Points from the study as a whole: Before onset, by a median of around 6.1 months, the model predicted ophthalmopathy.

This clonotype has at least ten counts. Its antigen is unknown. J gave up 5 bases and V 6 bases, and 7 bases lay outside the gene matches. CDR1 and CDR2 from the germline V gene are MNHNS and SASEGT. CDR3 size: 14 residues. Amplified TCR beta CDR3 regions derived from RNA transcripts. HTBI primers were employed in a first-round RT-PCR of the TCR CDR3. A single record per CDR3 protein comes from TCRdb applying MiXCR to the multiplex PCR reads. The data hold more than 350,000 distinct CDR3 sequences, with approximately 16% observed a single time. Sequenced input: blood. The J gene is TRBJ2-1, the V gene TRBV6-1; 7 bases align to TRBD2. The sequence derives from a woman in her sixties with Graves' ophthalmopathy. DNA of the CDR3: TGTGCCAGCAGCCCTACTAGCGCCAACAATGAGCAGTTCTTC. Protein product: CASSPTSANNEQFF.